Below, one T cell receptor (beta chain) is given with its context. The data stem from a study of blood T cell repertoires in COVID-19. In the study overall: Acute and convalescent COVID-19 specimens originated in the United States, Italy and Spain. The cDNA or gDNA used as material had been derived from T cells, B-cell-depleted T cells, or PBMCs.

Germline-derived CDR1 and CDR2 are MNHEY and SVGEGT. V was clipped by 6 bases and J by 2 bases, with 10 bases between them. The CDR3 covers 13 residues. Produced via immunoSEQ multiplex PCR; TCRdb's table is partial and in-frame only. Altogether about 42,000 clones are present, roughly 86% being singletons, with the ten largest covering approximately 60%. This chain connects TRBV6-2 or TRBV6-3 to TRBJ1-2; D possibly corresponds to TRBD1 (6 bases). This sequence was found in a man aged 65 to 79 with acute or convalescent COVID-19. Sequences were obtained from peripheral blood. The CDR3 loop reads CASSEQGNYGYTF. CDR3 DNA sequence: TGTGCCAGCAGCGAACAGGGAAACTATGGCTACACCTTC.